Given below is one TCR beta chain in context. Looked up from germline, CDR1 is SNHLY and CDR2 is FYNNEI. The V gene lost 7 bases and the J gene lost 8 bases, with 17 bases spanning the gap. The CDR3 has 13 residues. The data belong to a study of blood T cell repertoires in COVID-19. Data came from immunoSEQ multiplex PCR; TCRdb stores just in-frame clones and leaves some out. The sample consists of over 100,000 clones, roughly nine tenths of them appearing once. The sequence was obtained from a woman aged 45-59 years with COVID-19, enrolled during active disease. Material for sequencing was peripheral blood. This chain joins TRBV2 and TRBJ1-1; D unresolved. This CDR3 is CASKEDRVGEAFF. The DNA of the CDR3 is TGTGCCAGCAAAGAAGATCGGGTCGGGGAAGCTTTCTTT. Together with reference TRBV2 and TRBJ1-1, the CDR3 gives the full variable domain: EPEVTQTPSHQVTQMGQEVILRCVPISNHLYFYWYRQILGQKVEFLVSFYNNEISEKSEIFDDQFSVERPDGSNFTLKIRSTKLEDSAMYFCASKEDRVGEAFFGQGTRLTVV.